This entry lists 27 T cell receptor beta chains sequenced from one sample in a study of blood T cells in healthy people across ages. For the second PCR, which ran for 7 to 11 cycles, a sample-barcoded 5' primer and a J-beta primer mix were used. Each CDR3 protein gets one entry after TCRdb re-called the 5' RACE reads with MiXCR. The table shows hundreds of thousands of distinct CDR3 sequences, with approximately 52% occurring only once. The sample comprised blood. The receptor source for this set is a woman older than 75 in good health.

The chain links TRBV29-1 to TRBJ2-5; TRBD1 matches at 7 bases. V lost 7 bases to trimming and J lost 5 bases; unmatched junction nucleotides: 10. The germline V gene has CDR1 SQVTM and CDR2 ANQGSEA. This CDR3 region has 13 residues. The CDR3 protein is CSAEKTGVETQYF. DNA of the CDR3: TGCAGCGCCGAGAAAACAGGGGTCGAGACCCAGTACTTC.

The chain is built from TRBV13 and TRBJ1-2, with no clear D. From germline, CDR1 is PRHDT and CDR2 FYEKMQ (reference sequence). Trimming removed 2 bases at V and 4 bases at J, with 14 bases between. The CDR3 is 15 amino acids. The CDR3 nucleotides are TGTGCCAGCAGCTTATCCGGGCCGCGGACCTATGGCTACACCTTC. Protein: CASSLSGPRTYGYTF.

Concerning this clonotype: Because the CDR3's place on the DNA is in doubt, the DNA is left out and the CDR3 is given as listed by TCRdb. The chain recombines TRBV6-6 with TRBJ2-3; no DNA check was done on the table's D call, TRBD1. Germline V lookup: CDR1 MNHNY, CDR2 SVGAGI (reference sequence). 16 amino acids form the CDR3, both terminal residues included. This CDR3 reads CASSPHFGTGSDTRYF.

On this clonotype: Its ends do not fully match the called genes, so a read error is possible. This chain links TRBV20-1 with TRBJ2-7; D not certain. This CDR3 spans 11 amino acids. Germline V gene lookup returns CDR1 DFQATT and CDR2 SNEGSKA (reference sequence). The CDR3 spells CSALLAYEQYF. CDR3 nucleotide sequence: TGCAGTGCCCTTCTCGCCTATGAGCAGTACTTC.

CDR3 sequence: CASSDRTRKTYEQYF. The CDR3, as DNA: TGTGCCAGCAGTGATAGGACTAGGAAGACCTACGAGCAGTACTTC. The rearrangement joins TRBV25-1 to TRBJ2-4; 7 positions match TRBD2. The end of the DNA aligns better with TRBJ2-7, so the J call may be wrong. Germline V gives CDR1 MGHDK, CDR2 SYGVNS. There are 15 residues in the CDR3.

This clonotype was observed at least ten times. A read error may account for a junction end that differs from germline. The chain couples TRBV7-7 to TRBJ2-5, with 9 bases matching TRBD2. Per the germline V gene, CDR1 is SSHAT and CDR2 is FNYEAQ (reference sequence). The CDR3 extends over 15 amino acids. CDR3 nucleotide sequence: TGTGCTAGCAGCTATACCTTTAGCGGGGGAGAGACCCAGTACTTC. Its protein product is CASSYTFSGGETQYF.

In nucleotides, the CDR3 is TGTGCCAACACTCGGGAGGTGAACGACAATGAGCAGTACTTC. Translated: CANTREVNDNEQYF. V and J are TRBV2 and TRBJ2-5; 7 nucleotides match TRBD2. Per germline, CDR1 SNHLY and CDR2 FYNNEI. Trimming at V came to 10 bases and at J to 11 bases, leaving 19 bases not matched to a gene. This CDR3 comprises 14 residues.

This clonotype was picked up many times. V and J are TRBV3-1 and TRBJ1-2, with 8 nucleotides matching TRBD1. Losses at the gene ends were 1 base for V and 0 bases for J; bases not matched to a gene: 22. Germline V CDR1 and CDR2: LGHDT, YNNKEL (reference sequence). This CDR3 is built from 22 residues. The CDR3, as DNA: TGTGCCAGCAGCCAAGTCGGTGCTTCACCGACTTTACAGGGGGTACCTAACTATGGCTACACCTTC. It yields the protein CASSQVGASPTLQGVPNYGYTF.

The table lists this clonotype with a count of one. Compared with germline, one end of the junction differs, possibly owing to a read error. This chain links TRBV28 with TRBJ2-7, with TRBD1 identical over 9 bases. This CDR3 region has 14 residues. Germline V CDR1 and CDR2: MDHEN, SYDVKM. The CDR3 protein is CARSLSGQGGEQYF. The CDR3 region has the DNA TGTGCCCGCAGTTTATCGGGACAGGGAGGAGAGCAGTACTTC.

This clonotype was counted between two and nine times. The chain is built from TRBV6-2 or TRBV6-3 and TRBJ2-7, with 9 bases identical to TRBD1. Germline CDR1 reads MNHEY; CDR2 reads SVGEGT. Trimming removed 9 bases from V and 6 bases from J; junction bases left unmatched: 12. The CDR3 is made up of 14 amino acids. CDR3 DNA: TGTGCCAGTACCGGGACAGGGTCTATCGGCGAGCAGTACTTC. It yields the protein CASTGTGSIGEQYF.

V usage is TRBV20-1 and J usage is TRBJ1-1; possibly TRBD1 for D (6 bases). V lost 6 bases and J lost 5, with 13 bases in between. This CDR3 contains 12 residues. Germline CDR1 DFQATT, CDR2 SNEGSKA (reference sequence). CDR3 sequence reads: CSAPTGHTEAFF. For the CDR3, the DNA is TGCAGTGCACCGACAGGACATACTGAAGCTTTCTTT.

The gene calls are TRBV10-3 and TRBJ2-2; a possible D gene is TRBD2 (7 bases). This CDR3 spans 15 amino acids. Germline loops: CDR1 ENHRY, CDR2 SYGVKD. The V end was cut by 11 bases, the J end by 6 bases, with 22 bases between. CDR3: CASRGGEDNAGELFF. CDR3 DNA: TGTGCCTCTAGGGGGGGGGAGGACAACGCCGGGGAGCTGTTTTTT.

This rearrangement joins TRBV29-1 to TRBJ2-7; D possibly corresponds to TRBD1 (6 bases). CDR3 length: 11 amino acids. CDR1 and CDR2 (germline): SQVTM, ANQGSEA. V was cut by 6 bases and J by 2 bases, with 8 bases left in between. As DNA, the CDR3 is TGCAGCGTGAGGACAGCCTACGAGCAGTACTTC. Its translation: CSVRTAYEQYF.

The DNA of the CDR3 is TGCAGTGCCGGGACTAGCGGGAGGGCCTACAATGAGCAGTTCTTC. It yields the protein CSAGTSGRAYNEQFF. This chain uses TRBV20-1 with TRBJ2-1; 16 bases line up with TRBD2. With 6 bases clipped from V and 2 bases from J, the junction kept 1 base outside the gene matches. This CDR3 contains 15 residues. CDR1 is DFQATT and CDR2 is SNEGSKA in the germline V gene (reference sequence).

This sequence joins TRBV6-4 and TRBJ2-3; no clear D gene. V dropped 10 bases and J dropped 3 bases, with 14 bases sitting between them. The CDR3 runs to 13 residues. CDR1 MRHNA and CDR2 SNTAGT come from the germline V gene. CDR3 region: CATGTPETDTQYF. The CDR3 region has the DNA TGTGCCACCGGTACGCCTGAGACAGATACGCAGTATTTT.

With regard to this clonotype: The junction departs from the called germline gene at one end, perhaps through a read error. The rearrangement uses TRBV4-2 and TRBJ2-1; 13 bases are shared with TRBD2. The CDR3 covers 15 residues. Germline V lookup: CDR1 LGHNA, CDR2 YNFKEQ. CDR3 region: CVSSRGLAGLNEQFF. CDR3 nucleotide sequence: TGTGTCAGCAGCCGGGGACTAGCGGGGCTCAATGAGCAGTTCTTC.

In this sample, this clonotype turned up many times. The rearrangement uses TRBV10-3 and TRBJ1-1; weak D call: TRBD1 (5 bases). Germline V gene sequence: CDR1 ENHRY, CDR2 SYGVKD. The CDR3 is 17 amino acids. V lost 10 bases and J lost 1, with 25 bases in between. In DNA form, the CDR3 reads TGTGCCACTAGAGGATCGACAGTTATCTCGTGGAACACTGAAGCTTTCTTT. Translation: CATRGSTVISWNTEAFF.

This clonotype appeared a few times. The J gene is TRBJ1-4, the V gene TRBV10-3, with 8 bases matching TRBD1. Germline-derived CDR1 and CDR2 are ENHRY and SYGVKD. The CDR3 is made up of 15 amino acids. V was clipped by 6 bases and J by 8 bases; unmatched bases: 11. The CDR3 reads CAISLVQGGGEKLFF. The CDR3, as DNA: TGTGCCATCAGCCTCGTACAGGGGGGAGGAGAAAAACTGTTTTTT.

Regarding this clonotype: A read error may explain this, as a much larger clone is one base away. The chain has TRBV11-2 and TRBJ1-2; D gene ambiguous. There are 12 residues in the CDR3. V dropped 1 base and J dropped 9 bases, with 9 bases sitting between them. CDR1 SGHAT and CDR2 FQNNGV come from the germline V gene. CDR3 in amino acids: CASSLGRYSYTF. Written as DNA, the CDR3 is TGTGCCAGCAGCTTAGGACGGTATAGCTACACCTTC. The full variable domain, in which reference TRBV11-2 and TRBJ1-2 provide the parts outside the CDR3, is EAGVAQSPRYKIIEKRQSVAFWCNPISGHATLYWYQQILGQGPKLLIQFQNNGVVDDSQLPKDRFSAERLKGVDSTLKIQPAKLEDSAVYLCASSLGRYSYTFGSGTRLTVV.

To note about this clonotype: Since a much larger clone is just one base distant, this may be a read error. This sequence joins TRBV20-1 and TRBJ2-1; tentatively, D is TRBD1 (6 bases). V gave up 4 bases and J gave up 10 bases, with 14 bases separating them. Germline CDR1 is DFQATT and CDR2 is SNEGSKA (reference sequence). The length of the CDR3 is 12 residues. DNA of the CDR3: TGCAGTGCTAACAGGGCGACCTACGAGCAGTTCTTC. It codes for CSANRATYEQFF.

CDR3 in DNA: TGCAGCGCTCAAAACAGGGGGACGTCCTACGAGCAGTACTTC. Translation gives CSAQNRGTSYEQYF. V and J are TRBV29-1 and TRBJ2-4, with 8 bases fitting TRBD1. The end of the DNA fits TRBJ2-7 better, so the J call may be wrong. The length of the CDR3 is 14 residues. CDR1 and CDR2 (germline): SQVTM, ANQGSEA.

In this sample, this clonotype turned up many times. The chain links TRBV6-5 to TRBJ2-1; possibly TRBD1 for D (6 bases). The CDR3 covers 16 residues. V was trimmed by 6 bases and J by 2 bases, leaving 17 bases between them. Germline V gene sequence: CDR1 MNHEY, CDR2 SVGAGI. The CDR3 here is CASRPGQTQTYNEQFF. The DNA for the CDR3 is TGTGCCAGCAGACCCGGACAGACACAGACCTACAATGAGCAGTTCTTC.

Ten or more counts support this clonotype. The chain combines TRBV29-1 with TRBJ2-1; 10 nucleotides agree with TRBD2. This CDR3 spans 17 amino acids. J was trimmed by 0 bases and V by 3 bases; bases with no gene match: 8. Germline lookup yields CDR1 SQVTM and CDR2 ANQGSEA. The CDR3 region is CSVEGGLAKSSYNEQFF. The DNA for the CDR3 is TGCAGCGTTGAGGGGGGACTAGCGAAAAGCTCCTACAATGAGCAGTTCTTC.

This clonotype was detected many times. This sequence joins TRBV6-2 or TRBV6-3 and TRBJ2-7; D call uncertain. The length of the CDR3 is 11 residues. Germline lookup yields CDR1 MNHEY and CDR2 SVGEGT. Trimming removed 6 bases from V and 6 bases from J, with 9 bases in between. CDR3 nucleotides: TGTGCCAGCAGCCGCATGAGCGAGCAGTACTTC. This translates into CASSRMSEQYF.

The chain couples TRBV7-3 to TRBJ1-1; possible D gene TRBD1, 5 bases. In germline, CDR1 is SGHTA, CDR2 FQGTGA. CDR3 length: 15 amino acids. V lost 3 bases and J 0 bases, leaving 11 bases between the germline ends. CDR3 region: CASSFGQGMNTEAFF. CDR3 DNA sequence: TGTGCCAGCAGCTTCGGCCAGGGCATGAACACTGAAGCTTTCTTT.

This chain uses TRBV29-1 with TRBJ2-3; 8 nucleotides align to TRBD1. This CDR3 has 11 residues. Germline assignment: CDR1 SQVTM and CDR2 ANQGSEA. In nucleotides, the CDR3 is TGCGCGGACAGGGCCACAGATACGCAGTATTTT. The encoded protein is CADRATDTQYF.

The chain uses TRBV3-1 and TRBJ2-7; 12 bases are shared with TRBD2. The V gene's germline CDR1 is LGHDT and CDR2 YNNKEL (reference sequence). Germline trimming cut 0 bases from V and 7 bases from J; bases unmatched to any gene: 10. This CDR3 has 17 residues. The CDR3 coding sequence is TGTGCCAGCAGCCAAGAGCTAGCGGGGGGGCTGACCAATGAGCAGTACTTC. Its translation is CASSQELAGGLTNEQYF.